These T cell receptor beta chains were read from a single sample in a study of cytomegalovirus exposure and HLA in healthy donors. TCRdb's table, derived via immunoSEQ multiplex PCR, lists solely in-frame clones and lacks some. This repertoire includes roughly 200,000 clones. The sequenced sample was PBMCs. The source is a girl aged 2 to 10 in good health and CMV-seropositive. The CDR3 runs from the conserved cysteine through the conserved F or W. A D gene is named only where the DNA matches it firmly.

TRBV25-1	TRBJ2-1	.	CASSESRVLTPSYNEQFF	TGTGCCAGCAGTGAATCCAGGGTCCTGACCCCTTCCTACAATGAGCAGTTCTTC
TRBV6-5	TRBJ2-1	TRBD2	CASSYVAGGYNEQFF	TGTGCCAGCAGTTACGTTGCGGGAGGGTACAATGAGCAGTTCTTC
TRBV14	TRBJ1-4	TRBD1	CASSQVYKDRASEKLFF	TGTGCCAGCAGCCAAGTTTATAAGGACAGGGCCTCTGAAAAACTGTTTTTT
TRBV29-1	TRBJ2-7	TRBD2	CSVSKGRAGDEQYF	TGCAGCGTCTCCAAAGGAAGGGCGGGGGACGAGCAGTACTTC
TRBV28	TRBJ2-3	TRBD1	CASASGQGFTDTQYF	TGTGCCAGCGCATCGGGACAGGGGTTTACAGATACGCAGTATTTT
TRBV6-6	TRBJ2-7	TRBD2	CASSFVAGGKRNEQYF	TGTGCCAGCAGTTTCGTAGCGGGAGGAAAACGTAACGAGCAGTACTTC
TRBV5-6	TRBJ2-7	.	CASSLNPQGSYEQYF	TGTGCCAGCAGCTTGAATCCACAGGGTTCCTACGAGCAGTACTTC
TRBV19	TRBJ2-1	.	CASSNQDSYNEQFF	TGTGCCAGTAGTAACCAGGACTCCTACAATGAGCAGTTCTTC
TRBV28	TRBJ2-5	TRBD2	CASSSSGVMETQYF	TGTGCCAGCAGTTCTAGCGGGGTAATGGAGACCCAGTACTTC
TRBV4-1	TRBJ2-2	.	CATQGLSNTGELFF	TGCGCCACCCAAGGACTGAGCAACACCGGGGAGCTGTTTTTT
TRBV6-5	TRBJ2-7	TRBD1	CASSLTGTGSSYEQYF	TGTGCCAGCAGTTTAACGGGGACAGGGAGCTCCTACGAGCAGTACTTC
TRBV7-9	TRBJ2-2	TRBD1	CASSGRRDRYSNTGELFF	TGTGCCAGCAGCGGCCGCCGGGACAGGTACTCGAACACCGGGGAGCTGTTTTTT
TRBV27	TRBJ2-2	.	CASSFTPPGPMTGANTGELFF	TGTGCCAGCAGTTTCACCCCCCCGGGACCTATGACAGGAGCGAACACCGGGGAGCTGTTTTTT
TRBV11-1	TRBJ2-1	TRBD2	CASSLKLTSGRVEQFF	TGTGCCAGCAGCTTAAAACTTACTAGCGGGAGGGTTGAGCAGTTCTTC
TRBV5-1	TRBJ1-4	TRBD1	CASSVQGAANEKLFF	TGCGCCAGCAGCGTGCAGGGGGCGGCTAATGAAAAACTGTTTTTT
TRBV9	TRBJ2-1	.	CASSSRGSSPSSYNEQFF	TGTGCCAGCAGCTCTAGGGGTAGCTCCCCGAGCTCCTACAATGAGCAGTTCTTC
TRBV19	TRBJ2-7	TRBD2	CASSVASGLFYEQYF	TGTGCCAGTAGTGTGGCTAGCGGGCTTTTCTACGAGCAGTACTTC
TRBV29-1	TRBJ2-7	TRBD1	CSVILGWQGDYEQYF	TGCAGCGTGATCCTCGGGTGGCAGGGGGACTACGAGCAGTACTTC